Shown below are 11 T cell receptor beta chains from a single sample sequenced in a study of CD8+ T cells in alopecia areata. Treatment here: oral pan-JAK inhibitor, 5-10 mg twice daily. Extracted from the samples, RNA was reverse transcribed into cDNA to serve as the sequencing template. Libraries were prepared by immunoSEQ multiplex PCR; TCRdb keeps only in-frame clonotypes and omits some of them. The sample has roughly 60,000 clones, 46% seen once. The starting material was CD8+ T cells sorted from blood, obtained at approximately week 36, from a patient treated with tofacitinib. These TCRs come from a human donor with alopecia areata.

The rearrangement joins TRBV29-1 to TRBJ2-3, with 13 bases lining up with TRBD2. The V gene end was trimmed by 4 bases and the J gene end by 3 bases; junction bases not matched to a gene: 7. CDR1 and CDR2 (germline): SQVTM, ANQGSEA. The CDR3 consists of 16 residues. CDR3 residues: CSVVLGLAGVTDTQYF. The CDR3 DNA follows: TGCAGCGTTGTTTTAGGACTAGCGGGAGTGACAGATACGCAGTATTTT.

This clone appeared once. The rearrangement joins TRBV13 to TRBJ1-2, with D maybe TRBD1 (5 bases). The V gene's germline CDR1 is PRHDT and CDR2 FYEKMQ (reference sequence). The CDR3 is 15 residues long. Trimming took 3 bases from V and 6 from J, leaving 17 bases between them. This CDR3 is CASSLGRGRGDGYTF. The DNA of the CDR3 is TGTGCCAGCAGCTTGGGCCGGGGGAGAGGAGATGGCTACACCTTC.

The chain has TRBV6-5 and TRBJ1-5, with unresolved D. CDR3 length equals 14 residues. CDR1 and CDR2 (germline): MNHEY, SVGAGI. The V and J ends lost 6 bases and 3 bases respectively, with 12 bases between them. For the CDR3, the DNA is TGTGCCAGCAGCCCCCAGATTGTCAATCAGCCCCAGCATTTT. This gives the protein CASSPQIVNQPQHF.

This sequence joins TRBV11-2 and TRBJ1-2, with D possibly TRBD1 on 5 matching bases. The germline gives CDR1 SGHAT, CDR2 FQNNGV. The CDR3 extends over 16 amino acids. The V end lost 1 base, the J end lost 4 bases, and 16 bases lay between the germline ends. The CDR3 spells CASSLGAGRAPYGYTF. CDR3 coding DNA: TGTGCCAGCAGCTTAGGGGCGGGCAGGGCTCCCTATGGCTACACCTTC. Supplemented by reference TRBV11-2 and TRBJ1-2, the full variable domain reads EAGVAQSPRYKIIEKRQSVAFWCNPISGHATLYWYQQILGQGPKLLIQFQNNGVVDDSQLPKDRFSAERLKGVDSTLKIQPAKLEDSAVYLCASSLGAGRAPYGYTFGSGTRLTVV.

This clone was picked up a small number of times. The chain is built from TRBV29-1 and TRBJ1-2; D not resolved. The CDR3 runs to 13 residues. The germline gives CDR1 SQVTM, CDR2 ANQGSEA. V was shortened by 7 bases and J by 6 bases, with 18 bases between the two germline ends. The CDR3, as DNA: TGCAGCGGACGCCCGGGTGGGGTAGATGGCTACACCTTC. Translated: CSGRPGGVDGYTF.

V usage is TRBV29-1 and J usage is TRBJ2-7; perhaps D is TRBD1 or TRBD2 (5 bases each). Germline V gene data show CDR1 as SQVTM and CDR2 as ANQGSEA. Trimming left V 6 bases short and J 7 bases short, with 19 bases between. This CDR3 has 13 amino acids. The CDR3 loop is CSVGVPSTLEQYF. Here the CDR3 DNA reads TGCAGCGTGGGGGTCCCTAGCACCCTAGAGCAGTACTTC.

The J gene is TRBJ2-7, the V gene TRBV4-1; D is unresolved. The ends were cut back, 0 bases at V and 5 bases at J, with 8 bases in the middle. Per the germline V gene, CDR1 is MGHRA and CDR2 is YSYEKL. The CDR3 consists of 13 residues. The CDR3, as DNA: TGCGCCAGCAGCCAAGATGGTCGGGACGAGCAGTACTTC. Protein product: CASSQDGRDEQYF.

This clone was detected only a few times. This chain uses TRBV30 with TRBJ2-1, with D tentatively TRBD2 (5 bases). Germline V gene sequence: CDR1 GTSNPN, CDR2 SVGIG (reference sequence). Trimming cost V 7 bases and J 4 bases, with 17 bases left between them. There are 14 residues in the CDR3. The CDR3 DNA sequence: TGTGCCTCGTTGACTGGACTTTATTACAATGAGCAGTTCTTC. It yields the protein CASLTGLYYNEQFF.

The rearrangement joins TRBV4-1 to TRBJ2-7; TRBD2 matches at 12 bases. This CDR3 comprises 16 residues. CDR1 is MGHRA, CDR2 YSYEKL, per germline. With V trimmed by 1 base and J by 2 bases, 3 bases remained unmatched. DNA for the CDR3: TGCGCCAGCAGCCAAGTACGGACTAGCGGGACCTACGAGCAGTACTTC. It translates to CASSQVRTSGTYEQYF.

The rearrangement uses TRBV29-1 and TRBJ1-1, with D tentatively TRBD1 (6 bases). This CDR3 is built from 13 residues. Germline V gene data show CDR1 as SQVTM and CDR2 as ANQGSEA. V was clipped by 8 bases and J by 1 base, with 14 bases between them. The CDR3 DNA follows: TGCAGCATCGCCGGGACATCGAACACTGAAGCTTTCTTT. Its translation: CSIAGTSNTEAFF.

This chain links TRBV27 with TRBJ1-2; D unresolved. V was cut by 3 bases and J by 6 bases, with 14 bases left in between. This CDR3 contains 14 residues. Germline CDR1 is MNHEY and CDR2 is SMNVEV (reference sequence). The CDR3 sequence is CASSLTPSYDGYTF. CDR3 DNA sequence: TGTGCCAGCAGTTTGACGCCCTCCTATGATGGCTACACCTTC.